This entry is about one T cell receptor (beta chain). The antigen is unknown. These data belong to a study of T-cell reconstitution after alpha-beta-depleted transplantation in children. Notes on the study in general: It was newly produced T cells that mostly accounted for T-cell counts and diversity one year after transplant. Several hundred rapidly expanded clones from non-depleted graft cells reportedly supplied alpha-beta T cells about two months post-transplant. Recipient T cells and thymic progenitors that survived gave rise to the high TCRbeta diversity observed at day 60 in some patients.

Germline V gives CDR1 SGHTA, CDR2 FQGNSA. This CDR3 is 16 amino acids long. V lost 5 bases to trimming and J lost 0 bases, with 14 bases between them. Unique molecular identifiers were used in preparing the TCRbeta library. TCRdb processed the PCR reads anew with MiXCR; each CDR3 protein has one entry. The sample yields 450,000 to 600,000 distinct CDR3 sequences, over 9.5% seen once. Source: PBMCs, taken before TCRalphabeta/CD19-depleted stem cell transplant. This rearrangement joins TRBV7-2 to TRBJ2-1, with TRBD2 as a possible D gene (5 bases). This TCR came from a child aged 2 to 15 with inherited bone marrow failure, due to receive a stem cell transplant. The CDR3 loop reads CASSVGSPSSYNEQFF. The CDR3 DNA sequence: TGTGCCAGCAGCGTAGGGAGTCCCAGCTCCTACAATGAGCAGTTCTTC.